This T cell receptor (beta chain) was retrieved from a study of T cell responses to AZD1222 COVID-19 vaccine. The CDR3 runs 14 residues. Germline lookup yields CDR1 LGHDT and CDR2 YNNKEL (reference sequence). Trimming left V 4 bases short and J 5 bases short, with 14 bases between. Measured with immunoSEQ multiplex PCR; TCRdb has only the in-frame clones, and not every one. The sample yields 150,000 to 250,000 clones, approximately 93% seen once. The chain carries TRBV3-1 (or the pseudogene TRBV3-2) and TRBJ2-5, with D possibly being TRBD1 (6 bases). This specimen was peripheral blood, taken 28 days after the second AZD1222 dose. This receptor was taken from an adult who received the AZD1222 COVID-19 vaccine. The CDR3 DNA reads as TGTGCCAGCAGCCTCCCCCAGGGGCGGGAGACCCAGTACTTC. Protein sequence: CASSLPQGRETQYF.